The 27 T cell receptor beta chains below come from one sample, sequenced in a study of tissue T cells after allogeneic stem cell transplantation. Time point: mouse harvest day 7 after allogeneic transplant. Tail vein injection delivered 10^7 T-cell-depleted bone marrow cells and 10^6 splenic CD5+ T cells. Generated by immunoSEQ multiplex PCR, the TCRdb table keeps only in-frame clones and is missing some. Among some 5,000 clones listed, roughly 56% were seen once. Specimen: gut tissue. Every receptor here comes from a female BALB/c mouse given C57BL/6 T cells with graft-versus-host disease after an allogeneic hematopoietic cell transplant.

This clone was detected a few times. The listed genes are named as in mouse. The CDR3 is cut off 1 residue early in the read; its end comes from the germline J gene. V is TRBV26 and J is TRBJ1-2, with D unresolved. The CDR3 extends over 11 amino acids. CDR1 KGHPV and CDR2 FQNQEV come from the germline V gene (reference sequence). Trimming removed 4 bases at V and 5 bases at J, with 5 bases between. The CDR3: CASSRDSDYTF. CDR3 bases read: TGTGCCAGCAGTCGGGATTCCGACTACACC.

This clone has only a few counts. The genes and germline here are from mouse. CDR3 sequence reads: CASSPGSEVFF. Incomplete CDR3 DNA: TGTGCCAGCAGCCCAGGGTCAGAAGTCTTC. This rearrangement joins TRBV5 to TRBJ1-1, with D possibly being TRBD1 (5 bases). The read ends 1 residue shy of where the CDR3 ends; the end is completed using the germline J gene. The CDR3 extends over 11 amino acids. V lost 4 bases and J 6 bases, leaving 6 bases between the germline ends. The germline V gene encodes CDR1 LGHNA and CDR2 YNLKQL (reference sequence).

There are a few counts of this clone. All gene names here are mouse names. The CDR3 region is CASSFSQNTLYF. The covered CDR3 bases are TGTGCCAGCAGCTTTAGTCAAAACACCTTGTAC. This chain connects TRBV3 to TRBJ2-4; the D is unclear. The CDR3 extends 1 residue past the end of the read, so its final part is completed from the germline J gene. Germline V gene data show CDR1 as SNHLY and CDR2 as FYNGKV (reference sequence). V gave up 3 bases and J gave up 0 bases, with 1 base separating them. The length of the CDR3 is 12 residues.

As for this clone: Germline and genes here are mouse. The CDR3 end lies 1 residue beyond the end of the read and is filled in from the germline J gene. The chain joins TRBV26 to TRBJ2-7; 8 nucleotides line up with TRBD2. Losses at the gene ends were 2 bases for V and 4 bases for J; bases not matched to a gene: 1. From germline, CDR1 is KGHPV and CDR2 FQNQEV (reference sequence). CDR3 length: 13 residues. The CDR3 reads CASSLNWGYEQYF. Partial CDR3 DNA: TGTGCCAGCAGTCTGAACTGGGGGTATGAACAGTAC.

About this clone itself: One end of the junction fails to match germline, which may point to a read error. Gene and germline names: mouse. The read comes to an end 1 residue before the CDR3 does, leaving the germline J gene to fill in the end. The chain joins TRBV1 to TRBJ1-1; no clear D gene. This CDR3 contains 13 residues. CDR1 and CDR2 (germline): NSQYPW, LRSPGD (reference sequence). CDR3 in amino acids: CTCSADRNIEVFF. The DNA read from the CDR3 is TGCACCTGCAGTGCAGATAGAAACATAGAAGTCTTC. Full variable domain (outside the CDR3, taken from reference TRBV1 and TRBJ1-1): VTLLEQNPRWRLVPRGQAVNLRCILKNSQYPWMSWYQQDLQKQLQWLFTLRSPGDKEVKSLPGADYLATRVTDTELRLQVANMSQGRTLYCTCSADRNIEVFFGKGTRLTVV.

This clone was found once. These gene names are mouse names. The CDR3 loop reads CASSLSGLGGRAETLYF. The part of the CDR3 DNA that was read is TGTGCCAGCTCTCTCTCGGGACTGGGGGGGCGAGCAGAAACGCTGTAT. This chain connects TRBV12-1 to TRBJ2-3; TRBD2 aligns across 14 bases. From the germline J gene comes the end of the CDR3, since the read stops 1 residue before it. The V gene end was trimmed by 0 bases and the J gene end by 3 bases; junction bases not matched to a gene: 4. Germline V lookup: CDR1 SGHSN, CDR2 HYEKVE. CDR3 length: 17 residues.

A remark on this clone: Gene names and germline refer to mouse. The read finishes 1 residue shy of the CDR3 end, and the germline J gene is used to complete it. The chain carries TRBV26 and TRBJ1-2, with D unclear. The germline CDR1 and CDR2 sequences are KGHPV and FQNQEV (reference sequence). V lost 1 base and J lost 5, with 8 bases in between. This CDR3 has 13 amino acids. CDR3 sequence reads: CASSLFQVSDYTF. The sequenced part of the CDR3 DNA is TGTGCCAGCAGTCTGTTCCAGGTTTCCGACTACACC.

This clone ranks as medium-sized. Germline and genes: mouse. CDR3 loop: CASSPGGPEVFF. Incomplete CDR3 DNA: TGTGCCAGCTCTCCAGGGGGCCCAGAAGTCTTC. The V gene is TRBV12-1, the J gene TRBJ1-1; 8 nucleotides line up with TRBD1. The read ends 1 residue shy of where the CDR3 ends; the end is completed using the germline J gene. Losses at the gene ends were 2 bases for V and 6 bases for J; bases not matched to a gene: 1. This CDR3 spans 12 amino acids. CDR1 and CDR2 (germline): SGHSN, HYEKVE.

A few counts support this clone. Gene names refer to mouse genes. CDR3 DNA (partial): TGTGCCAGCAGCCCGGACAGGGGGCCAAACACAGAAGTCTTC. Translating gives CASSPDRGPNTEVF. The whole CDR3 sequence is CASSPDRGPNTEVFF. The chain employs TRBV26 and TRBJ1-1, with TRBD1 identical over 11 bases. Coverage ceases 1 residue before the CDR3 finishes, and the germline J gene fills in the end. Germline values: CDR1 KGHPV, CDR2 FQNQEV (reference sequence). V was pared by 6 bases and J by 0 bases, with 3 bases of the junction left unmatched. This CDR3 region has 15 residues. Filled out from reference TRBV26 and TRBJ1-1, the complete variable domain reads NSKVIQTPRYLVKGQGQKAKMRCIPEKGHPVVFWYQQNKNNEFKFLINFQNQEVLQQIDMTEKRFSAECPSNSPCSLEIQSSEAGDSALYLCASSPDRGPNTEVFFGKGTRLTVV.

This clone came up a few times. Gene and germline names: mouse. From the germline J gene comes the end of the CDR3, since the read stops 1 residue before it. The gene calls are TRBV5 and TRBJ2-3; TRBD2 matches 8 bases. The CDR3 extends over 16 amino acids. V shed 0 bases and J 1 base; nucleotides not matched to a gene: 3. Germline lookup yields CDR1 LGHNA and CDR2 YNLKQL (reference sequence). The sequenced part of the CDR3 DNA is TGTGCCAGCAGCCAAGATAGCTGGGGGGGTGCAGAAACGCTGTAT. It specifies CASSQDSWGGAETLY. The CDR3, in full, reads CASSQDSWGGAETLYF.

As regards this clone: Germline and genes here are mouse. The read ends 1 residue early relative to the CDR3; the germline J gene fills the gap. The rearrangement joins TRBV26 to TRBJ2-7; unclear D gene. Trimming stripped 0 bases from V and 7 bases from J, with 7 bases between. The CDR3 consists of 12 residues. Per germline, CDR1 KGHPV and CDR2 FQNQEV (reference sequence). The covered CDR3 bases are TGTGCCAGCAGTCTGTCGGATTGGGAACAGTAC. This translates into CASSLSDWEQY. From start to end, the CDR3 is CASSLSDWEQYF.

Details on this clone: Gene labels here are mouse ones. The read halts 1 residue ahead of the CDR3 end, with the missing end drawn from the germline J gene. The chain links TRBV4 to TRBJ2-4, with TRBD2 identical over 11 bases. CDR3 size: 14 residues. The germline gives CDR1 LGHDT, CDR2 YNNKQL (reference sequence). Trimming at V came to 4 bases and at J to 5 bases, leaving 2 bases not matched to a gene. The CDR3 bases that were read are TGTGCCAGCAGCTCCGGGACTGGGGGAAACACCTTGTAC. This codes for CASSSGTGGNTLY. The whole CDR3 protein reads CASSSGTGGNTLYF.

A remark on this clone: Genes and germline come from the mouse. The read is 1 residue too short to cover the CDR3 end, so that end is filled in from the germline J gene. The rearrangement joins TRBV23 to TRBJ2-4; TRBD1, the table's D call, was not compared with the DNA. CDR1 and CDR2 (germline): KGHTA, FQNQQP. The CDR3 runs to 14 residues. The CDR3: CSSRPTGGQNTLYF. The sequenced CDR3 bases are TGCTCCAGCAGGCCTACAGGGGGCCAAAACACCTTGTAC.

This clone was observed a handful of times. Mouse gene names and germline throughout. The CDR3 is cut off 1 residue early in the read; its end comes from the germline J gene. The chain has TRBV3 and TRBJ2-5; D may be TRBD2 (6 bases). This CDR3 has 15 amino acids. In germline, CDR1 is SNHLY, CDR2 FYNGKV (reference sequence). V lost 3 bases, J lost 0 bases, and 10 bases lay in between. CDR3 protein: CASSFHWENQDTQYF. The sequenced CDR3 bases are TGTGCCAGCAGCTTCCACTGGGAGAACCAAGACACCCAGTAC. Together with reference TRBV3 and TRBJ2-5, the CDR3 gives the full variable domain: GPKVLQIPSHQIIDMGQMVTLNCDPVSNHLYFYWYKQILGQQMEFLVNFYNGKVMEKSKLFKDQFSVERPDGSYFTLKIQPTALEDSAVYFCASSFHWENQDTQYFGPGTRLLVL.

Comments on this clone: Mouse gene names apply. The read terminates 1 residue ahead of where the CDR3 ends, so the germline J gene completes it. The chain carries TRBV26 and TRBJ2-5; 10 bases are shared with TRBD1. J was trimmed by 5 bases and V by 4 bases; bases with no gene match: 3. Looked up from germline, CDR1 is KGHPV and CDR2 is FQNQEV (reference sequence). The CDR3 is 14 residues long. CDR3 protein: CASSPTGGIDTQYF. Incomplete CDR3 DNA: TGTGCCAGCAGTCCGACAGGGGGCATAGACACCCAGTAC.

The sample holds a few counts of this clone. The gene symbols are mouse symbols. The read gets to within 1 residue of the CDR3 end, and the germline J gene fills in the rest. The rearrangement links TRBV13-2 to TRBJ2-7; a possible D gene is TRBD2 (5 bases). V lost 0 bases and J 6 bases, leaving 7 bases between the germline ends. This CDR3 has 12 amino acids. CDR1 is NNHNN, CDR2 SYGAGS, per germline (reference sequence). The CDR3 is CASGDAWVEQYF. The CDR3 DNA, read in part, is TGTGCCAGCGGTGATGCCTGGGTTGAACAGTAC.

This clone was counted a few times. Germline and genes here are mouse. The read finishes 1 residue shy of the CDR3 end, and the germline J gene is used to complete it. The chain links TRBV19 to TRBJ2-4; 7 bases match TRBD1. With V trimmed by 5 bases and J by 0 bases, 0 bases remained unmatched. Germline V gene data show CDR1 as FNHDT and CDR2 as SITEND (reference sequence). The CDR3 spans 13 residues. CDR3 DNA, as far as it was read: TGTGCCAGCAGGACAGGGAGTCAAAACACCTTGTAC. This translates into CASRTGSQNTLY. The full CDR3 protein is CASRTGSQNTLYF.

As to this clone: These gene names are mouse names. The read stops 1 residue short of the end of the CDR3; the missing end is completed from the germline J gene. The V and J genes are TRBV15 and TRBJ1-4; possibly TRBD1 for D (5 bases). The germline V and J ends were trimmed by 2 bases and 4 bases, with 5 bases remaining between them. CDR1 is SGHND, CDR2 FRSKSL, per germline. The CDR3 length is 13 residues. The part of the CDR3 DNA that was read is TGTGCCAGCAGTTTACAGGGCAACGAAAGATTATTT. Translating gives CASSLQGNERLF. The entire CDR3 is CASSLQGNERLFF.

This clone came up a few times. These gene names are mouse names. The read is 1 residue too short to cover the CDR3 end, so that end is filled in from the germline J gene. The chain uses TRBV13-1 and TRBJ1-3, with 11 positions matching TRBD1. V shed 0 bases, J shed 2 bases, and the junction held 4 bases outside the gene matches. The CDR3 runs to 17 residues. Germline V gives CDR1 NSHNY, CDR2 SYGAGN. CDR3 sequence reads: CASSDARGQGAGNTLYF. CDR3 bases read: TGTGCCAGCAGTGATGCGAGGGGACAGGGGGCTGGAAATACGCTCTAT.

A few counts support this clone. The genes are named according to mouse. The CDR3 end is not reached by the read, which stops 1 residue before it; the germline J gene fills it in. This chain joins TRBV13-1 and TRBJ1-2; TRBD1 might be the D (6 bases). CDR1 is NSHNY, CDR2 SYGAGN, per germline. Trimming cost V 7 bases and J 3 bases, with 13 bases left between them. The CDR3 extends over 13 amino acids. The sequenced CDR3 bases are TGTGCCAGCGCCGCAGGGGAGGACTCCGACTACACC. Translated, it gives CASAAGEDSDYT. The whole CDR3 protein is CASAAGEDSDYTF.

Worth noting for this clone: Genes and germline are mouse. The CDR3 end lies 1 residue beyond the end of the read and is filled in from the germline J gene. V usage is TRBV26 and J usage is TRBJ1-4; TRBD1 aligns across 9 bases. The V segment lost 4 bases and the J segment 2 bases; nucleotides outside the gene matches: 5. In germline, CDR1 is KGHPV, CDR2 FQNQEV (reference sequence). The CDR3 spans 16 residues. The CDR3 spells CASSRTGGESNERLFF. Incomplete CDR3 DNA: TGTGCCAGCAGTCGAACAGGGGGCGAGTCCAACGAAAGATTATTT.

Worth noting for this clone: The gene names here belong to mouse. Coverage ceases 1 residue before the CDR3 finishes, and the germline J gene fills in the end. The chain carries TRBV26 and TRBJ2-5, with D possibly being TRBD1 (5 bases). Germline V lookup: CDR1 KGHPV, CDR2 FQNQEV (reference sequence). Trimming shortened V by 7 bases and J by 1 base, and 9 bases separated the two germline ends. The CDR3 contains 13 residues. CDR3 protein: CASNQGHQDTQYF. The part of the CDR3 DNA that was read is TGTGCCAGCAACCAGGGCCACCAAGACACCCAGTAC.

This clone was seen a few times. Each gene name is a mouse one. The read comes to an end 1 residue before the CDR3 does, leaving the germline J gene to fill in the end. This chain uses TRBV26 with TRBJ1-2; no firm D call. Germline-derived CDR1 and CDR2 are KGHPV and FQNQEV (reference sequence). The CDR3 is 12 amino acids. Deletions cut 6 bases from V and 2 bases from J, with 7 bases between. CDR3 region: CASRRVNSDYTF. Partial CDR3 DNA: TGTGCCAGCAGGAGGGTGAACTCCGACTACACC. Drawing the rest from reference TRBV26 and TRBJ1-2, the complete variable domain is NSKVIQTPRYLVKGQGQKAKMRCIPEKGHPVVFWYQQNKNNEFKFLINFQNQEVLQQIDMTEKRFSAECPSNSPCSLEIQSSEAGDSALYLCASRRVNSDYTFGSGTRLLVI.

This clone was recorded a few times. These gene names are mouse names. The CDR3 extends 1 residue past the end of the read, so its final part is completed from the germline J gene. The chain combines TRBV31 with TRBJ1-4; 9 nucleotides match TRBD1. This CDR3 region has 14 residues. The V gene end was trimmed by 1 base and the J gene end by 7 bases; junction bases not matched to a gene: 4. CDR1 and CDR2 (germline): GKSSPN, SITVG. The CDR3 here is CAWSPGTGSERLFF. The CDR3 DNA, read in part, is TGTGCCTGGAGTCCCGGGACAGGGAGCGAAAGATTATTT.

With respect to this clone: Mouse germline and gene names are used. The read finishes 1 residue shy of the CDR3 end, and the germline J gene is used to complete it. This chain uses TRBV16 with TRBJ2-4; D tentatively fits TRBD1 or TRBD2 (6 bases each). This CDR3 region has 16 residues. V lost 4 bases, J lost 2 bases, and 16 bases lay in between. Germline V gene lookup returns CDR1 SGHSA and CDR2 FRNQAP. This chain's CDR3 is CASSSGGGRDQNTLYF. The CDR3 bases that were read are TGTGCAAGCAGCTCCGGTGGGGGCCGTGATCAAAACACCTTGTAC.

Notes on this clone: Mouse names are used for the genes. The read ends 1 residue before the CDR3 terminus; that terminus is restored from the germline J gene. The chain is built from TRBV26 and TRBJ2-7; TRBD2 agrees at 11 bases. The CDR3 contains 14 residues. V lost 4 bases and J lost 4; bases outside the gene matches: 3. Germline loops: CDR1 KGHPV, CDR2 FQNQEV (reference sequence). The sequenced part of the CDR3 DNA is TGTGCCAGCAGTCCACGGACTGGGGGGTATGAACAGTAC. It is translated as CASSPRTGGYEQY. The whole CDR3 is CASSPRTGGYEQYF.

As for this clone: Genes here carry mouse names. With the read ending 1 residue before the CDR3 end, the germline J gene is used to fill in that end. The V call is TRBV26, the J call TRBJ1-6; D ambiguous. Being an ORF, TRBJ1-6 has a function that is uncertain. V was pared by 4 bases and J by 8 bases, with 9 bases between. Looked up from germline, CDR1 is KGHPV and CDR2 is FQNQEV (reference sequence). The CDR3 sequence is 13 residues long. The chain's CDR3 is CASSPGWDSPLYF. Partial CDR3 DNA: TGTGCCAGCAGTCCGGGATGGGATTCGCCCCTCTAC.